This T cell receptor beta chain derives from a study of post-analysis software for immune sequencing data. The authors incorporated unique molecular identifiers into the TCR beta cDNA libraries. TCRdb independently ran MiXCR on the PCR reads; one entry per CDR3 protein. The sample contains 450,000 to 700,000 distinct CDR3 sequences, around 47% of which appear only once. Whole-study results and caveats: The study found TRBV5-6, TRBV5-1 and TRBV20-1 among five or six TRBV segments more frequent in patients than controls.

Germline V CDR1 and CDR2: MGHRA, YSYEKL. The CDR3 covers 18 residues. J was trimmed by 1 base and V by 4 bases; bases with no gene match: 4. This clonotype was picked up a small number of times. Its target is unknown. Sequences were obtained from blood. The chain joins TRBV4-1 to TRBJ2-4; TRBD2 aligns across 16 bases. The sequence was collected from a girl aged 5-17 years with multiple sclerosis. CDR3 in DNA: TGCGCCAGCAGCCGGGGACTAGCGGGAGGGCGTGCCAAAAACATTCAGTACTTC. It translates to CASSRGLAGGRAKNIQYF.